This entry describes one T cell receptor (beta chain). Its specificity is unknown. Trimming removed 4 bases from V and 6 bases from J, with 15 bases in between. The CDR3 consists of 13 residues. CDR1 is GTSNPN, CDR2 SVGIG, per germline (reference sequence). Sample time point: week 23, last vaccination. Each dose of the vaccine consisted of 300 ug of mutant IDH1 20-mer peptide, with topical imiquimod. Method: immunoSEQ multiplex PCR; TCRdb's copy keeps in-frame clones and lacks some. The sample carries tens of thousands of clones, 80% recorded once. This sample was included in a study of a mutant IDH1 vaccine in newly diagnosed glioma. Study details: Patients, over weeks 1, 3, 5, 7, 11, 15, 19 and 23, received a total of eight vaccinations. Vaccination was launched 4-6 weeks after radiotherapy alone, or with temozolomide cycles. Most patients had radiochemotherapy with temozolomide before enrollment; others had one alone.

The sequencing used PBMCs, collected from a glioma patient whose treatment included an IDH1 peptide vaccine. This TCR derives from a man in his forties with glioma. This chain joins TRBV30 and TRBJ1-1, with D perhaps TRBD1 (5 bases). In DNA, the CDR3 is TGTGCCTGGACTGTAGGGGCCCGCGCTGAAGCTTTCTTT. It encodes CAWTVGARAEAFF.